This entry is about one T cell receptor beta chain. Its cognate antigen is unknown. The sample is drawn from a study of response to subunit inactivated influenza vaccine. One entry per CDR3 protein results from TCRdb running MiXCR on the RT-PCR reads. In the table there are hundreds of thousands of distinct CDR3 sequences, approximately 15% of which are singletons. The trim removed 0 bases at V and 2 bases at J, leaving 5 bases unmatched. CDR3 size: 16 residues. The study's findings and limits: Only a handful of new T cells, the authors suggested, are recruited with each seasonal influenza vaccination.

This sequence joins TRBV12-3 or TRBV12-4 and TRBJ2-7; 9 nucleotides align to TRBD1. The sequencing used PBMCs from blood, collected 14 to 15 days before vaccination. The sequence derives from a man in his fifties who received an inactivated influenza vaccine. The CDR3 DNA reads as TGTGCCAGCAGTTTAGCGCCACAGGGGGCCCCCTACGAGCAGTACTTC. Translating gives CASSLAPQGAPYEQYF.